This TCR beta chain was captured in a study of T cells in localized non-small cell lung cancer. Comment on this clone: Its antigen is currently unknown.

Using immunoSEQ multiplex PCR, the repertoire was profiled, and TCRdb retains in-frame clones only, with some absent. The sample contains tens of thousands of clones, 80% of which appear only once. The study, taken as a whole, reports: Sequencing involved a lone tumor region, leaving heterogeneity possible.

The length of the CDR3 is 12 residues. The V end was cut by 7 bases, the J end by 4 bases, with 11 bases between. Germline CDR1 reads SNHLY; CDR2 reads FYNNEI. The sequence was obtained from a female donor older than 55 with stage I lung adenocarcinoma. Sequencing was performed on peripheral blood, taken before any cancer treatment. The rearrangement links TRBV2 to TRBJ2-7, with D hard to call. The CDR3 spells CASNQLRYEQYF. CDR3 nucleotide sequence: TGTGCCAGCAACCAACTTCGGTACGAGCAGTACTTC. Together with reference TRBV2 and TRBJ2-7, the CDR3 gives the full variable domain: EPEVTQTPSHQVTQMGQEVILRCVPISNHLYFYWYRQILGQKVEFLVSFYNNEISEKSEIFDDQFSVERPDGSNFTLKIRSTKLEDSAMYFCASNQLRYEQYFGPGTRLTVT.